This TCR beta chain emerged from a study of blood T cell repertoires in COVID-19. Worth noting for this clone: Other DNA sequences in the sample encode the same CDR3.

Germline CDR1 MNHNY, CDR2 SVGAGI (reference sequence). V gave up 2 bases and J gave up 7 bases, with 12 bases separating them. The CDR3 spans 14 residues. Profiling relied on immunoSEQ multiplex PCR, and the TCRdb table lists in-frame clones only, not all of them. The repertoire includes under 130,000 clones, roughly 84% of them detected once, and 2% to 2.5% sits in the top ten. The chain combines TRBV6-6 with TRBJ1-5, with D hard to call. This TCR came from a human donor in a cohort sampled during active COVID-19. Sequences were obtained from peripheral blood. The CDR3 bases are TGTGCCAGCAGTTACGGGGAGATCAACCAGCCCCAGCATTTT. Translating it yields CASSYGEINQPQHF.